This entry is about one T cell receptor beta chain. Assay used: immunoSEQ multiplex PCR; TCRdb lists only in-frame clones, some missing. The profile covers 250,000 to 300,000 clones, with 85% to 90% appearing a single time and over 5% taken by the ten largest. The data derive from a study of blood T cell repertoires in COVID-19. Whole-study context: Some COVID-19 samples were acute and others convalescent; all came from the United States, Italy and Spain.

The specimen sequenced was peripheral blood. This clonotype originated in an older woman with COVID-19, enrolled during active disease.

The CDR3 DNA sequence: TGTGCCAGTAGCCCCTTTGCGGACAATGAGCAGTTCTTC. Protein product: CASSPFADNEQFF. This chain uses TRBV19 with TRBJ2-1; D gene unclear. The CDR3 contains 13 residues. The ends were cut back, 6 bases at V and 5 bases at J, with 11 bases in the middle. Germline values: CDR1 LNHDA, CDR2 SQIVND (reference sequence).